The T cell receptor (beta chain) under discussion was sequenced for a study of blood T cell repertoires in COVID-19. Germline V gives CDR1 SGHAT, CDR2 FQNNGV. After removal of 4 bases from V and 5 bases from J, the junction contained 3 bases not matched to a gene. This CDR3 spans 14 amino acids. Some clones are missing from TCRdb's copy, which holds only in-frame ones; the method was immunoSEQ multiplex PCR. Of 220,000 or so clones in the sample, over 70% are singletons; the top ten hold less than 6%. The receptor was isolated from a woman in her 70s with acute or convalescent COVID-19. Material: peripheral blood. The chain combines TRBV11-2 with TRBJ2-5; 11 nucleotides match TRBD1. In nucleotides, the CDR3 is TGTGCCAGCAGCTCGGGACAGGGGGTCGAGACCCAGTACTTC. Its translation is CASSSGQGVETQYF.